The present T cell receptor beta chain was sequenced within a study of cytomegalovirus exposure and HLA in healthy donors. Looking at the study overall: An early release of data contained 80 million to 85 million unique TCRs, which came from HLA-typed donors. The study's findings and limits: In a later analysis, a missense DCLRE1C variant was linked to TCR beta V- and J-gene trimming.

Comments on this clone: Its antigen remains unidentified.

Germline V lookup: CDR1 ENHRY, CDR2 SYGVKD. V was trimmed by 0 bases and J by 5 bases, leaving 19 bases between them. This CDR3 comprises 18 residues. The primer mix had 60 Vbeta and 13 Jbeta primers. The assay was immunoSEQ multiplex PCR, and TCRdb's table has in-frame clones only and misses some. This table has over 90,000 clones, approximately 75% appearing once. V is TRBV10-3 and J is TRBJ2-2, with D perhaps matching TRBD2 (5 bases). The source material was PBMCs. The clonotype originates from a woman in her 70s in good health and CMV-seropositive. DNA for the CDR3: TGTGCCATCAGTGAGTCGGGGAGCCCCGCTGTAGGGACCGGGGAGCTGTTTTTT. It specifies CAISESGSPAVGTGELFF.